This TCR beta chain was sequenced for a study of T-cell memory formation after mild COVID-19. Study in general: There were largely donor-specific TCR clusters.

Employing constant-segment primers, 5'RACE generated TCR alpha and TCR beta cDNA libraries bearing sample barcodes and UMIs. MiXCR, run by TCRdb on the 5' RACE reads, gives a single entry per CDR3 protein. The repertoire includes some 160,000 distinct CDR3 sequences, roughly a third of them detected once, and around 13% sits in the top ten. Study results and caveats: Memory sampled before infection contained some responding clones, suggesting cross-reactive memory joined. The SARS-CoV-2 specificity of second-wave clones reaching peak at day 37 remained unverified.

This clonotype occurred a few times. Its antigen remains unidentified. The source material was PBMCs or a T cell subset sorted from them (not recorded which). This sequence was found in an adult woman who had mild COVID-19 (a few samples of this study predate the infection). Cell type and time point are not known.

CDR3 sequence: CASSLSSGPRGELFF. The CDR3 DNA reads TGTGCCAGCAGCTTATCATCTGGTCCTAGGGGGGAGCTGTTTTTT. The chain has TRBV7-7 and TRBJ2-2; no reliable D call. This CDR3 spans 15 amino acids. Trimming cost V 2 bases and J 8 bases, with 15 bases left between them. Germline V gene data show CDR1 as SSHAT and CDR2 as FNYEAQ (reference sequence).